Below, one T cell receptor beta chain is given with its context. Antigen unknown. Germline CDR1 DFQATT, CDR2 SNEGSKA (reference sequence). V trimming: 5 bases; J trimming: 0 bases; junction bases outside the gene matches: 4. The length of the CDR3 is 15 residues. TCRdb re-called the RT-PCR reads through MiXCR, storing one row per CDR3 protein. The sample yields about 800,000 distinct CDR3 sequences, 21% seen once. This sample is part of a study of response to subunit inactivated influenza vaccine. Whole-study results and caveats: That few new T cells are recruited by each seasonal influenza vaccination was the authors' suggestion.

This chain connects TRBV20-1 to TRBJ2-4; TRBD2 matches 10 bases. The sequenced sample was PBMCs from blood, obtained roughly 5 days after vaccination. This clonotype was sampled from a middle-aged man who received an inactivated influenza vaccine. In DNA, the CDR3 is TGCAGTGCTTCTAGACTAGCGGGAGCCAAAAACATTCAGTACTTC. It translates to CSASRLAGAKNIQYF.